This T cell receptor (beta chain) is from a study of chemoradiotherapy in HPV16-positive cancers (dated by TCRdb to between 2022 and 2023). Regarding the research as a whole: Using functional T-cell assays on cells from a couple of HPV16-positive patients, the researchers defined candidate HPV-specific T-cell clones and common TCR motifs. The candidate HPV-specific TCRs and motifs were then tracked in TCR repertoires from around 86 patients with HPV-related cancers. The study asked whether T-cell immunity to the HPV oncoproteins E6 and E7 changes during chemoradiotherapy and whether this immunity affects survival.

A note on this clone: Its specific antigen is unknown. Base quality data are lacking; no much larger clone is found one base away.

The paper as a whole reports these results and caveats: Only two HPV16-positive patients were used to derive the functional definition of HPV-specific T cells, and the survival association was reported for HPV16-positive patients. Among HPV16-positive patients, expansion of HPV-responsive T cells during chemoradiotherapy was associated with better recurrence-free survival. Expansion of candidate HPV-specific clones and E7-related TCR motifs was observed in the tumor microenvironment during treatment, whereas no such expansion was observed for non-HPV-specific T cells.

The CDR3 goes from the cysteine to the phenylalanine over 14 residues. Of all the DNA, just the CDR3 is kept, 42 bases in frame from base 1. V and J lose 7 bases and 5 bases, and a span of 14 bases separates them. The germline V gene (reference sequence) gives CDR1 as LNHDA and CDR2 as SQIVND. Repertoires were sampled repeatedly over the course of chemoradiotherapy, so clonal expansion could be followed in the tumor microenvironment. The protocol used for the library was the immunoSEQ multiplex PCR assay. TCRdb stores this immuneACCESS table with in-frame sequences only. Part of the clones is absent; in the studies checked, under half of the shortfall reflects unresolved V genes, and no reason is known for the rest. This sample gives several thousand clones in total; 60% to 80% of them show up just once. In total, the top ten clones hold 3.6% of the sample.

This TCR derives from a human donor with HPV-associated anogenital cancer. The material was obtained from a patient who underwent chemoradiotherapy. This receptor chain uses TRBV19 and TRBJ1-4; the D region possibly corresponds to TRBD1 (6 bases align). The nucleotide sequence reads TGTGCCAGTACCCCGGACAGCCCGAATGAAAAACTGTTTTTT. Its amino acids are CASTPDSPNEKLFF.